Listed below are T cell receptor beta chains from one sample, sequenced in a study of blood T cells in healthy people across ages. TCRdb redid the calling of the 5' RACE reads with MiXCR, one entry per CDR3 protein. The data show over 1,500,000 distinct CDR3 sequences, roughly 49% seen once. Sequencing input: blood. These receptors all stem from a woman between 40 and 50 years old in good health. Both conserved end residues are part of each CDR3. The order of the fields is V gene, CDR3 protein.

V: TRBV6-1; CDR3: CASSRPGLAGGSYEQYF
V: TRBV25-1; CDR3: CASSGKGAVHEQYF
V: TRBV11-2; CDR3: CASSTRDGRVATNEKLFF
V: TRBV7-8; CDR3: CASSSRGTPPDTQYF
V: TRBV11-2; CDR3: CASSPVGEKLFF
V: TRBV7-2; CDR3: CASSFGVNVSGYTF
V: TRBV4-2; CDR3: CASSRSTSLDTQYF
V: TRBV4-1; CDR3: CASSQALGFSSYERYF
V: TRBV20-1; CDR3: CSALGNEQYF
V: TRBV6-1; CDR3: CASSEGWDRITDTQYF
V: TRBV2; CDR3: CASKELSGGAGEQFF
V: TRBV5-5; CDR3: CASTLDLGYEQYF
V: TRBV6-5; CDR3: CAGGFDRAYEQYF